One and the same sample provided the 26 T cell receptor beta chains below, sequenced in a study of blood T cell repertoires in COVID-19. Libraries were prepared by immunoSEQ multiplex PCR; TCRdb keeps only in-frame clonotypes and omits some of them. Among some 150,000 clones listed, 80% to 85% were seen once. The sequenced sample consisted of peripheral blood. All receptors come from a human donor in a cohort sampled during active COVID-19.

This sequence joins TRBV5-1 and TRBJ2-5; D is possibly TRBD1 (6 bases). In germline, CDR1 is SGHRS, CDR2 YFSETQ. Trimming removed 4 bases from V and 1 base from J, with 14 bases in between. This CDR3 contains 15 residues. For the CDR3, the DNA is TGCGCCAGCAGCCTGGGGGCCAGGGTCCAAGAGACCCAGTACTTC. Translated: CASSLGARVQETQYF.

V is TRBV7-2 and J is TRBJ2-5; 9 bases fit TRBD1. The CDR3 covers 15 residues. With V trimmed by 5 bases and J by 2 bases, 6 bases remained unmatched. Germline lookup yields CDR1 SGHTA and CDR2 FQGNSA. The CDR3 bases are TGTGCCAGCAGCCTCCCGGGACAGGGTCAAGAGACCCAGTACTTC. Encoded protein: CASSLPGQGQETQYF. Full variable domain (rest looked up from reference TRBV7-2 and TRBJ2-5): GAGVSQSPSNKVTEKGKDVELRCDPISGHTALYWYRQSLGQGLEFLIYFQGNSAPDKSGLPSDRFSAERTGGSVSTLTIQRTQQEDSAVYLCASSLPGQGQETQYFGPGTRLLVL.

The V call is TRBV6-5, the J call TRBJ1-1, with 7 positions matching TRBD1. Germline assignment: CDR1 MNHEY and CDR2 SVGAGI. CDR3 length: 14 residues. V shed 2 bases and J 1 base; nucleotides not matched to a gene: 1. CDR3 DNA: TGTGCCAGCAGTTACAGACAGGGGAACACTGAAGCTTTCTTT. It specifies CASSYRQGNTEAFF.

The J gene is TRBJ2-1, the V gene TRBV25-1; 7 bases match TRBD1. The CDR3 loop spans 15 amino acids. The germline V gene encodes CDR1 MGHDK and CDR2 SYGVNS. The trim removed 5 bases at V and 8 bases at J, leaving 12 bases unmatched. CDR3 sequence: CASSPRGGAIYEQFF. DNA of the CDR3: TGTGCCAGCAGTCCGCGAGGGGGCGCGATCTATGAGCAGTTCTTC. Drawing the rest from reference TRBV25-1 and TRBJ2-1, the complete variable domain is EADIYQTPRYLVIGTGKKITLECSQTMGHDKMYWYQQDPGMELHLIHYSYGVNSTEKGDLSSESTVSRIRTEHFPLTLESARPSHTSQYLCASSPRGGAIYEQFFGPGTRLTVL.

CDR3 in amino acids: CASSDTSGGGITQYF. The CDR3 nucleotides are TGCGCCAGCAGTGACACTAGCGGGGGGGGTATCACGCAGTATTTT. The J gene is TRBJ2-3, the V gene TRBV10-2; 13 bases map to TRBD2. The germline V gene encodes CDR1 WSHSY and CDR2 SAAADI. V lost 3 bases and J lost 9; bases outside the gene matches: 6. This CDR3 has 15 amino acids.

J is TRBJ2-2 and V is TRBV11-2; 7 bases align to TRBD2. The V gene end was trimmed by 4 bases and the J gene end by 6 bases; junction bases not matched to a gene: 8. Looked up from germline, CDR1 is SGHAT and CDR2 is FQNNGV. The CDR3 is 15 amino acids. DNA of the CDR3: TGTGCCAGCAGCTCGATCCAGCGGGGCGCCGGGGAGCTGTTTTTT. Protein product: CASSSIQRGAGELFF.

The V call is TRBV3-1 (or the pseudogene TRBV3-2), the J call TRBJ1-2; the match to TRBD1 covers 7 bases. The CDR3 is made up of 15 amino acids. Trimming at V came to 3 bases and at J to 4 bases, leaving 8 bases not matched to a gene. Germline values: CDR1 LGHDT, CDR2 YNNKEL (reference sequence). In DNA form, the CDR3 reads TGTGCCAGCAGCCAGGGACAGCATCCAACCTATGGCTACACCTTC. Amino acid sequence: CASSQGQHPTYGYTF.

The chain joins TRBV24-1 to TRBJ1-5; TRBD1 agrees at 8 bases. Germline-derived CDR1 and CDR2 are KGHDR and SFDVKD. Germline trimming cut 7 bases from V and 0 bases from J; bases unmatched to any gene: 16. This CDR3 is built from 19 residues. In DNA form, the CDR3 reads TGTGCCACCAGCCCAGGGGGCGCATCTCTCACCTATAGCAATCAGCCCCAGCATTTT. Its translation: CATSPGGASLTYSNQPQHF.

This clone appeared a few times. This rearrangement joins TRBV5-1 to TRBJ2-5; a weak D match, TRBD2 (6 bases). Trimming removed 1 base at V and 2 bases at J, with 12 bases between. CDR3 length: 15 amino acids. The germline V gene has CDR1 SGHRS and CDR2 YFSETQ. The CDR3: CASSLLGGWQETQYF. Written as DNA, the CDR3 is TGCGCCAGCAGCTTGCTGGGGGGTTGGCAAGAGACCCAGTACTTC.

The DNA of the CDR3 is TGTGCCAGCTCACCCCCGGGACAGCGTATCTCTGGGGCCAACGTCCTGACTTTC. Its protein product is CASSPPGQRISGANVLTF. This chain links TRBV18 with TRBJ2-6, with 7 bases lining up with TRBD1. With 3 bases clipped from V and 0 bases from J, the junction kept 8 bases outside the gene matches. CDR3 size: 18 residues. Per germline, CDR1 KGHSH and CDR2 LQKENI.

The chain links TRBV5-1 to TRBJ1-4; D is possibly TRBD1 (5 bases). This CDR3 contains 14 residues. Germline-derived CDR1 and CDR2 are SGHRS and YFSETQ. Trimming pared 6 bases from V and 6 bases from J, leaving 15 bases between. The CDR3 is CASNLGGGDEKLFF. The CDR3 bases are TGCGCCAGCAATCTTGGCGGGGGAGATGAAAAACTGTTTTTT.

The V gene is TRBV13, the J gene TRBJ2-7; TRBD2 aligns across 9 bases. V shed 2 bases and J 7 bases; nucleotides not matched to a gene: 9. The CDR3 loop spans 15 amino acids. From germline, CDR1 is PRHDT and CDR2 FYEKMQ (reference sequence). CDR3 sequence reads: CASSLRRRGGWEQYF. CDR3 nucleotide sequence: TGTGCCAGCAGCTTAAGACGGCGGGGGGGCTGGGAGCAGTACTTC.

The chain uses TRBV7-6 and TRBJ2-6; a possible D gene is TRBD1 (6 bases). The CDR3 length is 15 residues. V dropped 5 bases and J dropped 2 bases, with 10 bases sitting between them. Germline V lookup: CDR1 SGHVS, CDR2 FNYEAQ. This chain's CDR3 is CASSTTGTGANVLTF. The CDR3 DNA reads as TGTGCCAGCAGCACTACAGGGACTGGGGCCAACGTCCTGACTTTC.

This clone was detected only once. The gene calls are TRBV19 and TRBJ2-3; 7 bases are a match to TRBD2. Trimming took 3 bases from V and 1 from J; bases not matched to a gene: 4. CDR1 and CDR2 (germline): LNHDA, SQIVND (reference sequence). There are 15 residues in the CDR3. The CDR3 sequence is CASSISGGRTDTQYF. CDR3 coding DNA: TGTGCCAGTAGTATCTCGGGGGGTCGCACAGATACGCAGTATTTT. Using reference TRBV19 and TRBJ2-3 for the parts outside the CDR3, the full variable domain is DGGITQSPKYLFRKEGQNVTLSCEQNLNHDAMYWYRQDPGQGLRLIYYSQIVNDFQKGDIAEGYSVSREKKESFPLTVTSAQKNPTAFYLCASSISGGRTDTQYFGPGTRLTVL.

V and J are TRBV18 and TRBJ1-2; 10 bases are shared with TRBD1. The V and J ends lost 5 bases and 6 bases, in that order; junction bases with no gene match: 3. CDR1 is KGHSH and CDR2 is LQKENI in the germline V gene. This CDR3 is built from 13 residues. CDR3 in DNA: TGTGCCAGCTCAGCTGGGACAGGGGATGGCTACACCTTC. Amino acid sequence: CASSAGTGDGYTF.

CDR3 nucleotide sequence: TGTGCCAGCAGCTTGGAACAGGGGGTAAGAGAGACCCAGTACTTC. Protein: CASSLEQGVRETQYF. J is TRBJ2-5 and V is TRBV11-2; TRBD1 aligns across 8 bases. The CDR3 covers 15 residues. Germline CDR1 reads SGHAT; CDR2 reads FQNNGV. The V and J ends lost 3 bases and 4 bases, in that order; junction bases with no gene match: 7. Full variable domain (outside the CDR3, taken from reference TRBV11-2 and TRBJ2-5): EAGVAQSPRYKIIEKRQSVAFWCNPISGHATLYWYQQILGQGPKLLIQFQNNGVVDDSQLPKDRFSAERLKGVDSTLKIQPAKLEDSAVYLCASSLEQGVRETQYFGPGTRLLVL.

This sequence joins TRBV11-1 and TRBJ2-7, with 9 positions matching TRBD1. With V trimmed by 4 bases and J by 6 bases, 10 bases remained unmatched. This CDR3 is 15 amino acids long. Per the germline V gene, CDR1 is SGHAT and CDR2 is FQDESV (reference sequence). The CDR3, as DNA: TGTGCCAGCAGCTGGATCCGTACAGGGGGCGCCGAGCAGTACTTC. It specifies CASSWIRTGGAEQYF.

In the case of this clone: The sample carries other DNA sequences with the same CDR3. V gene TRBV5-1 combines with J gene TRBJ2-3; 7 bases agree with TRBD1. The CDR3 has 15 amino acids. Germline V lookup: CDR1 SGHRS, CDR2 YFSETQ. V trimming: 0 bases; J trimming: 2 bases; junction bases outside the gene matches: 3. Here the CDR3 reads CASSLGDRDTDTQYF. The CDR3 DNA reads TGCGCCAGCAGCTTGGGCGACAGGGACACAGATACGCAGTATTTT.

The rearrangement joins TRBV6-2 or TRBV6-3 to TRBJ2-1; 10 positions match TRBD2. Germline V gives CDR1 MNHEY, CDR2 SVGEGT. The CDR3 sequence is 14 residues long. The V gene end was trimmed by 6 bases and the J gene end by 9 bases; junction bases not matched to a gene: 8. The CDR3: CASSWGTSAREQFF. CDR3 sequence (DNA): TGTGCCAGCAGCTGGGGGACTAGCGCCCGTGAGCAGTTCTTC.

The genes are TRBV4-2 and TRBJ2-1, with D possibly TRBD1 on 6 matching bases. The CDR3 is 16 residues long. CDR1 is LGHNA and CDR2 is YNFKEQ in the germline V gene. The ends were cut back, 0 bases at V and 4 bases at J, with 13 bases in the middle. Written as DNA, the CDR3 is TGTGCCAGCAGCCAAGAGTTTGGACAGTCTTACAATGAGCAGTTCTTC. This sequence encodes CASSQEFGQSYNEQFF.

J is TRBJ2-7 and V is TRBV19, with a possible D match to TRBD1 (5 bases). This CDR3 comprises 16 residues. CDR1 and CDR2 from the germline V gene are LNHDA and SQIVND (reference sequence). V lost 5 bases to trimming and J lost 3 bases, with 20 bases between them. In DNA form, the CDR3 reads TGTGCCAGTAGTGCCACCCGGACAAGGGTAGTCTACGAGCAGTACTTC. Translated: CASSATRTRVVYEQYF.

This clone has only a few counts. The CDR3, as DNA: TGTGCCAGCAGCTTAGGCAGGGTCACTGAAGCTTTCTTT. As protein: CASSLGRVTEAFF. V is TRBV11-2 and J is TRBJ1-1; D possibly corresponds to TRBD1 (5 bases). Germline loops: CDR1 SGHAT, CDR2 FQNNGV. CDR3 size: 13 residues. V was shortened by 1 base and J by 4 bases, with 7 bases between the two germline ends.

The rearrangement links TRBV9 to TRBJ2-1; D gene uncertain. V gave up 0 bases and J gave up 4 bases, with 5 bases separating them. The CDR3 is 13 residues long. The germline CDR1 and CDR2 sequences are SGDLS and YYNGEE. CDR3 sequence: CASSVARYNEQFF. In DNA form, the CDR3 reads TGTGCCAGCAGCGTAGCTAGGTACAATGAGCAGTTCTTC. Complete variable domain (other parts from reference TRBV9 and TRBJ2-1): DSGVTQTPKHLITATGQRVTLRCSPRSGDLSVYWYQQSLDQGLQFLIQYYNGEERAKGNILERFSAQQFPDLHSELNLSSLELGDSALYFCASSVARYNEQFFGPGTRLTVL.

The gene calls are TRBV20-1 and TRBJ1-2, with D possibly TRBD1 on 6 matching bases. The CDR3 runs to 11 residues. V was cut by 7 bases and J by 8 bases, with 14 bases left in between. CDR1 is DFQATT and CDR2 is SNEGSKA in the germline V gene (reference sequence). The DNA of the CDR3 is TGCAGTGGGGGGCAGTCAATGGGCTACACCTTC. Its translation is CSGGQSMGYTF.

V and J are TRBV7-3 and TRBJ1-1; D remains ambiguous. CDR1 and CDR2 from the germline V gene are SGHTA and FQGTGA. The CDR3 covers 13 residues. Trimming pared 2 bases from V and 6 bases from J, leaving 10 bases between. The CDR3 sequence is CASSLGAGPEAFF. The CDR3 region has the DNA TGTGCCAGCAGCTTAGGCGCGGGCCCTGAAGCTTTCTTT.

The chain links TRBV6-1 to TRBJ1-5; unclear D gene. Germline V gene data show CDR1 as MNHNS and CDR2 as SASEGT. Trimming left V 1 base short and J 7 bases short, with 14 bases between. The CDR3 contains 15 residues. CDR3 coding DNA: TGTGCCAGCAGTGAAGGGGCGAACAGAAGACAGCCCCAGCATTTT. It encodes CASSEGANRRQPQHF.